The next 17 T cell receptor beta chains were all read from a single sample in a study of tumor-infiltrating lymphocytes in primary liver carcinoma. Total RNA (around 500 ng) served as template for TCR beta cDNA synthesis primed by a constant-region primer. Three nested multiplex PCR rounds, a slightly modified ARM-PCR method, built the TCR beta libraries. It was with TRBV1-TRBV30 forward primers and a C-beta reverse primer that the first two PCR rounds were run, at 10 cycles each. TCRdb fed the multiplex PCR reads into MiXCR, producing one record per CDR3 protein. The data contain approximately 76,000 distinct CDR3 sequences, 70% to 80% of them singletons. Without any cell sorting, roughly 20-32 mg of bulk tissue yielded co-extracted RNA and DNA. Sequenced material: liver tumor tissue from sampling region 4. The subset denotes: tumor region T4, right-lateral pole. Every receptor here comes from a woman in her sixties with primary liver carcinoma and hepatitis B virus infection.

This clonotype was counted at least ten times. CDR3 sequence: CASSLADTQYF. The CDR3 bases are TGCGCCAGCAGCTTGGCGGATACGCAGTATTTT. This chain connects TRBV5-1 to TRBJ2-3; the D is unclear. With 0 bases removed from V and 6 bases from J, the gap between germline ends came to 2 bases. The CDR3 spans 11 residues. Looked up from germline, CDR1 is SGHRS and CDR2 is YFSETQ. The entire variable domain, with the rest obtained from reference TRBV5-1 and TRBJ2-3, is as follows: KAGVTQTPRYLIKTRGQQVTLSCSPISGHRSVSWYQQTPGQGLQFLFEYFSETQRNKGNFPGRFSGRQFSNSRSEMNVSTLELGDSALYLCASSLADTQYFGPGTRLTVL.

The J gene is TRBJ2-1, the V gene TRBV11-2; 14 bases are shared with TRBD2. The V gene end was trimmed by 5 bases and the J gene end by 8 bases; junction bases not matched to a gene: 8. This CDR3 spans 16 amino acids. CDR1 is SGHAT, CDR2 FQNNGV, per germline. CDR3 loop: CASSRLAGGPGDEQFF. The CDR3 bases are TGTGCCAGCAGCAGACTAGCGGGAGGGCCGGGGGATGAGCAGTTCTTC.

Of note for this clonotype: Since a much larger clone is just one base distant, this may be a read error. The chain has TRBV5-6 and TRBJ1-2; possibly TRBD1 for D (6 bases). The CDR3 consists of 14 residues. V was clipped by 4 bases and J by 4 bases, with 14 bases between them. Germline lookup yields CDR1 SGHDT and CDR2 YYEEEE. The CDR3 here is CASSVYDRIYGYTF. DNA for the CDR3: TGTGCCAGCAGCGTGTATGACAGGATCTATGGCTACACCTTC.

A note on this clonotype: This may stem from a read error, because a much larger clone lies one nucleotide away. This sequence joins TRBV28 and TRBJ2-1; TRBD2 agrees at 7 bases. This CDR3 region has 15 residues. Germline lookup yields CDR1 MDHEN and CDR2 SYDVKM. The CDR3: CASSLSGLDYNEQLF. Here the CDR3 DNA reads TGTGCCAGCAGCCTTTCAGGACTAGATTACAATGAGCAGCTCTTC.

The V and J genes are TRBV29-1 and TRBJ2-5; D gene ambiguous. The CDR3 has 15 residues. Trimming stripped 6 bases from V and 5 bases from J, with 22 bases between. Germline CDR1 SQVTM, CDR2 ANQGSEA. The CDR3 sequence is CSVDPGFEFVETQYF. The CDR3 DNA follows: TGCAGCGTCGATCCCGGGTTTGAGTTCGTGGAGACCCAGTACTTC.

In this sample, this clonotype turned up many times. The V and J genes are TRBV6-4 and TRBJ2-1, with 12 bases lining up with TRBD1. The ends lost 2 bases at V and 6 bases at J; junction bases unmatched: 2. The CDR3 is 15 amino acids. CDR1 is MRHNA, CDR2 SNTAGT, per germline. The CDR3 is CASSDRDRGLNEQFF. The CDR3 bases are TGTGCCAGCAGTGACCGGGACAGGGGGCTCAATGAGCAGTTCTTC.

There are a few counts of this clonotype. The CDR3 region is CASTGTGVVAFF. CDR3 bases: TGTGCCAGCACCGGGACAGGGGTTGTTGCTTTCTTT. The chain employs TRBV11-2 and TRBJ1-1; 10 bases match TRBD1. Trimming at V came to 7 bases and at J to 11 bases, leaving 7 bases not matched to a gene. Germline V lookup: CDR1 SGHAT, CDR2 FQNNGV. CDR3 length: 12 residues.

This chain connects TRBV11-2 to TRBJ1-5; D is perhaps TRBD1 (6 bases). The CDR3 totals 17 residues. Trimming left V 5 bases short and J 7 bases short, with 24 bases between. Germline CDR1 and CDR2: SGHAT and FQNNGV. Here the CDR3 reads CASSDGGARDILQPQHF. CDR3 nucleotide sequence: TGTGCCAGCAGCGATGGGGGCGCACGGGACATCCTGCAGCCCCAGCATTTT.

Of note for this clonotype: This may be a read error, as it is one base from a much larger clone. It is likely a read error, because the conserved phenylalanine at the end of the CDR3 is missing. The rearrangement links TRBV4-1 to TRBJ2-1; a possible D gene is TRBD1 (6 bases). The CDR3 extends over 16 amino acids. The V and J ends lost 0 bases and 3 bases respectively, with 12 bases between them. Germline-derived CDR1 and CDR2 are MGHRA and YSYEKL. The CDR3 DNA reads as TGCGCCAGCAGCCAAGAAGGACAGCCAAACTACAATGAGCAGTTCCTC. This translates into CASSQEGQPNYNEQFL.

Note on this clonotype: The final CDR3 position lacks the conserved phenylalanine or tryptophan, pointing to a likely read error. This rearrangement joins TRBV11-2 to TRBJ2-3; D may be TRBD2 (6 bases). CDR1 is SGHAT and CDR2 is FQNNGV in the germline V gene. CDR3 length: 15 amino acids. The CDR3 sequence: CASSLMRGGTDTQYL. The CDR3 DNA sequence: TGTGCCAGCAGCTTAATGCGGGGAGGCACAGATACTCAGTATTTG.

About this clonotype: The junction and the germline gene differ at one end; a read error may be behind it. The V gene is TRBV28, the J gene TRBJ2-3; the D is unclear. Germline V gene data show CDR1 as MDHEN and CDR2 as SYDVKM. The CDR3 totals 15 residues. CDR3 sequence: CASRAERIRTDMQYF. The CDR3, as DNA: TGTGCCAGCAGGGCGGAACGGATACGCACAGATATGCAGTATTTT.

On this clonotype itself: One base away lies a much larger clone, so this may be a sequencing read error. The CDR3 here is CSTGWGTGELFF. The CDR3 DNA follows: TGCAGCACCGGATGGGGCACCGGGGAGCTGTTTTTT. The V and J genes are TRBV29-1 and TRBJ2-2; D is unclear. Trimming stripped 8 bases from V and 4 bases from J, with 11 bases between. This CDR3 has 12 residues. Germline CDR1 and CDR2: SQVTM and ANQGSEA.

The chain has TRBV6-4 and TRBJ2-3; 7 bases agree with TRBD2. The CDR3 has 16 residues. The germline V gene has CDR1 MRHNA and CDR2 SNTAGT. J gave up 12 bases and V 2 bases, and 17 bases lay outside the gene matches. CDR3 DNA sequence: TGTGCCAGCAGTGACGTAGTGGGAGGGTCCACAGGTACCCAGTATTTT. Amino acids: CASSDVVGGSTGTQYF.

This clonotype showed up many times. This may be a read error: a much more frequent sequence differs by one nucleotide. The chain has TRBV29-1 and TRBJ2-7; possible D gene TRBD2, 6 bases. CDR1 SQVTM and CDR2 ANQGSEA come from the germline V gene. The CDR3 sequence is 15 residues long. As DNA, the CDR3 is TGCAGCGTTGAAGACTCCGGGACTCCCCCGTACGGGCAGTACTTC. Translation gives CSVEDSGTPPYGQYF.

With regard to this clonotype: The junction and the germline gene differ at one end; a read error may be behind it. The rearrangement links TRBV4-1 to TRBJ2-1, with a weak D call TRBD2 (6 bases). CDR1 is MGHRA, CDR2 YSYEKL, per germline. This CDR3 contains 17 residues. CDR3 amino acids: CARRQGAGGGSYYEQFF. The CDR3 bases are TGCGCCCGCAGGCAAGGGGCTGGGGGAGGTTCCTACTATGAGCAGTTCTTC.

In regard to this clonotype: This may be a read error, as it is one base from a much larger clone. The chain recombines TRBV6-6 with TRBJ1-2; no firm D call. Germline lookup yields CDR1 MNHNY and CDR2 SVGAGI (reference sequence). This CDR3 comprises 14 residues. For the CDR3, the DNA is TGTGCCGGCAGTTACCCGGACCGAGGCTCCTACTACACCTTC. Amino acid sequence: CAGSYPDRGSYYTF.

Note on this clonotype: Just one base apart from a much larger clone, this may be a read error. This sequence joins TRBV14 and TRBJ2-7; D unresolved. Per germline, CDR1 SGHDN and CDR2 FVKESK. The CDR3 is made up of 12 amino acids. Trimming stripped 8 bases from V and 5 bases from J, with 13 bases between. The CDR3 DNA follows: TGTGCCAGCTGCTTAACCTGGGACGAGCAGTACTTC. Its translation: CASCLTWDEQYF. Based on the CDR3 plus reference TRBV14 and TRBJ2-7, the full variable domain is EAGVTQFPSHSVIEKGQTVTLRCDPISGHDNLYWYRRVMGKEIKFLLHFVKESKQDESGMPNNRFLAERTGGTYSTLKVQPAELEDSGVYFCASCLTWDEQYFGPGTRLTVT.